This entry concerns a single T cell receptor beta chain. This record belongs to a study of blood T cells in healthy people across ages. The CDR3 runs 14 residues. V trimming: 3 bases; J trimming: 11 bases; junction bases outside the gene matches: 12. Germline values: CDR1 MDHEN, CDR2 SYDVKM. Primers used in a second PCR of roughly 7 to 12 cycles were a sample-barcoded 5' primer and a J-beta primer mix. TCRdb re-called the 5' RACE reads with MiXCR, one entry per CDR3 protein. The sample consists of 850,000 to 1,000,000 distinct CDR3 sequences, approximately 49% of them appearing once. V and J are TRBV28 and TRBJ2-5, with 7 bases fitting TRBD1. The sequence derives from a man aged 25 to 40 in good health. Sequencing was carried out using blood. The CDR3 reads CASSFGRQGSEQYF. The CDR3, as DNA: TGTGCCAGCAGTTTTGGCCGACAGGGTTCTGAGCAGTACTTC.